What follows are 30 T cell receptor beta chains derived from one specimen sequenced in a study of blood T cell repertoires in COVID-19. The table came from immunoSEQ multiplex PCR; TCRdb's copy has only in-frame clones and leaves some out. The table records 300,000 to 400,000 clones, approximately 86% of them present only once. The material sequenced was peripheral blood. The source of these receptors is a man aged 25 to 40 with COVID-19, enrolled during active disease.

The rearrangement joins TRBV7-2 to TRBJ1-3; D remains unclear. V lost 5 bases and J lost 5, with 16 bases in between. Looked up from germline, CDR1 is SGHTA and CDR2 is FQGNSA. This CDR3 contains 15 residues. CDR3 bases: TGTGCCAGCAGCGACGACACTTTCCCCAGAAACACCATATATTTT. It yields the protein CASSDDTFPRNTIYF.

The chain recombines TRBV24-1 with TRBJ2-5; 15 bases map to TRBD2. Germline assignment: CDR1 KGHDR and CDR2 SFDVKD. V dropped 4 bases and J dropped 2; count of bases not matched to a gene: 4. This CDR3 has 17 residues. The CDR3 nucleotides are TGTGCCACCAGTGAGTCCGGGACTAGCGGGGGGCAAGAGACCCAGTACTTC. Amino acid sequence: CATSESGTSGGQETQYF.

As to this clone: This same CDR3 is encoded by further DNA sequences in the sample. The gene calls are TRBV6-5 and TRBJ2-7; TRBD1 agrees at 9 bases. The V gene's germline CDR1 is MNHEY and CDR2 SVGAGI. V trimming: 0 bases; J trimming: 2 bases; junction bases outside the gene matches: 2. This CDR3 comprises 15 residues. The CDR3 protein is CASSYSDRGAYEQYF. CDR3 sequence (DNA): TGTGCCAGCAGTTACTCCGACAGGGGGGCCTACGAGCAGTACTTC.

The V call is TRBV28, the J call TRBJ1-4; TRBD1 aligns across 7 bases. V was pared by 3 bases and J by 2 bases, with 0 bases of the junction left unmatched. CDR1 is MDHEN, CDR2 SYDVKM, per germline. The CDR3 sequence is 14 residues long. In nucleotides, the CDR3 is TGTGCCAGCAGTTTGACAGGGACTAATGAAAAACTGTTTTTT. Protein: CASSLTGTNEKLFF.

The chain is built from TRBV18 and TRBJ1-1, with 9 bases that match TRBD1. This CDR3 is built from 15 residues. V trimming: 5 bases; J trimming: 5 bases; junction bases outside the gene matches: 9. CDR1 is KGHSH and CDR2 is LQKENI in the germline V gene. The CDR3 region is CASSSGQGVRTEAFF. CDR3 nucleotide sequence: TGTGCCAGCTCATCGGGACAGGGAGTAAGGACTGAAGCTTTCTTT.

This clone has a single count. The J gene is TRBJ2-2, the V gene TRBV5-4; 9 bases match TRBD1. The germline V gene has CDR1 SGHNT and CDR2 YYREEE (reference sequence). The CDR3 has 17 residues. Trimming took 3 bases from V and 1 from J; bases not matched to a gene: 7. DNA of the CDR3: TGTGCCAGCAGCTCCCGGGACAGGGTGGGGAACACCGGGGAGCTGTTTTTT. This codes for CASSSRDRVGNTGELFF.

This clone was detected many times. This chain links TRBV29-1 with TRBJ1-5; no clear D gene. The V gene's germline CDR1 is SQVTM and CDR2 ANQGSEA. The ends were cut back, 4 bases at V and 2 bases at J, with 9 bases in the middle. The CDR3 has 13 residues. CDR3 nucleotides: TGCAGCGTTGGAGAGAGGGGCAATCAGCCCCAGCATTTT. It specifies CSVGERGNQPQHF.

The V call is TRBV7-6, the J call TRBJ2-5; 8 nucleotides match TRBD1. This CDR3 comprises 17 residues. Germline lookup yields CDR1 SGHVS and CDR2 FNYEAQ. The junction had 15 bases not matched to a gene; V was cut back by 7 bases and J by 2 bases. For the CDR3, the DNA is TGTGCCAGCAAGCGCCATTCAGGGGGCGTGGGGCAAGAGACCCAGTACTTC. Its protein product is CASKRHSGGVGQETQYF.

J is TRBJ1-1 and V is TRBV29-1; perhaps TRBD1 as D (5 bases). Germline CDR1 SQVTM, CDR2 ANQGSEA. V gave up 6 bases and J gave up 3 bases, with 20 bases separating them. This CDR3 region has 15 residues. The CDR3: CSVPGGSNWDTEAFF. DNA of the CDR3: TGCAGCGTACCCGGGGGGTCCAACTGGGACACTGAAGCTTTCTTT.

This clone has only one observation. V is TRBV19 and J is TRBJ1-1, with TRBD1 as a possible D gene (5 bases). The CDR3 has 14 amino acids. Trimming took 8 bases from V and 1 from J, leaving 14 bases between them. In germline, CDR1 is LNHDA, CDR2 SQIVND (reference sequence). The CDR3 loop is CASHRWGENTEAFF. CDR3 sequence (DNA): TGTGCCAGTCACCGGTGGGGGGAGAACACTGAAGCTTTCTTT.

The chain couples TRBV10-3 to TRBJ1-1; D is ambiguous. The CDR3 is made up of 15 amino acids. Trimming took off 0 bases at V and 0 bases at J, with 8 bases between the two ends. CDR1 and CDR2 (germline): ENHRY, SYGVKD. CDR3 in amino acids: CAISESGSLNTEAFF. CDR3 sequence (DNA): TGTGCCATCAGTGAGTCGGGCAGTTTGAACACTGAAGCTTTCTTT.

Written as DNA, the CDR3 is TGCGCCAGCAGCTTGGCCGATTGGCTAGCGGGAGACAATGAGCAGTTCTTC. Residues: CASSLADWLAGDNEQFF. V is TRBV5-1 and J is TRBJ2-1; 10 bases agree with TRBD2. V dropped 0 bases and J dropped 5; count of bases not matched to a gene: 8. Germline lookup yields CDR1 SGHRS and CDR2 YFSETQ. The CDR3 extends over 17 amino acids. Filled out from reference TRBV5-1 and TRBJ2-1, the complete variable domain reads KAGVTQTPRYLIKTRGQQVTLSCSPISGHRSVSWYQQTPGQGLQFLFEYFSETQRNKGNFPGRFSGRQFSNSRSEMNVSTLELGDSALYLCASSLADWLAGDNEQFFGPGTRLTVL.

The rearrangement uses TRBV7-2 and TRBJ2-1, with 12 bases aligning to TRBD2. Trimming cost V 8 bases and J 7 bases; bases outside gene matches: 6. Germline V gene data show CDR1 as SGHTA and CDR2 as FQGNSA. This CDR3 comprises 14 residues. The CDR3, as DNA: TGTGCCAGCTTGCCACTAGCGGGAGGTAATGAGCAGTTCTTC. It specifies CASLPLAGGNEQFF.

CDR3 in amino acids: CASSSKTGDYEQYF. The CDR3 region has the DNA TGTGCCAGCAGCTCGAAGACAGGTGACTACGAGCAGTACTTC. The rearrangement joins TRBV5-4 to TRBJ2-7, with a possible D match to TRBD1 (6 bases). The CDR3 is 14 amino acids. V was shortened by 3 bases and J by 3 bases, with 13 bases between the two germline ends. The germline gives CDR1 SGHNT, CDR2 YYREEE (reference sequence).

This clone occurred once. The chain employs TRBV11-2 and TRBJ2-5; D may be TRBD2 (6 bases). The CDR3 has 14 residues. V was shortened by 4 bases and J by 5 bases, with 14 bases between the two germline ends. CDR1 and CDR2 (germline): SGHAT, FQNNGV. CDR3 sequence: CASSSSSGGETQYF. CDR3 DNA sequence: TGTGCCAGCAGCTCCTCCAGCGGAGGGGAGACCCAGTACTTC.

The chain recombines TRBV7-3 with TRBJ1-2, with 8 nucleotides matching TRBD1. Per germline, CDR1 SGHTA and CDR2 FQGTGA. Trimming at V came to 3 bases and at J to 3 bases, leaving 3 bases not matched to a gene. This CDR3 has 14 residues. This CDR3 is CASSFGQGDYGYTF. The CDR3 coding sequence is TGTGCCAGCAGCTTCGGACAGGGAGACTATGGCTACACCTTC. Based on the CDR3 plus reference TRBV7-3 and TRBJ1-2, the full variable domain is GAGVSQTPSNKVTEKGKYVELRCDPISGHTALYWYRQSLGQGPEFLIYFQGTGAADDSGLPNDRFFAVRPEGSVSTLKIQRTERGDSAVYLCASSFGQGDYGYTFGSGTRLTVV.

The chain couples TRBV7-9 to TRBJ2-5, with D possibly matching TRBD2 (6 bases). The CDR3 sequence is 15 residues long. V was pared by 0 bases and J by 1 base, with 9 bases between. Germline lookup yields CDR1 SEHNR and CDR2 FQNEAQ (reference sequence). This CDR3 is CASSLAGTFQETQYF. CDR3 in DNA: TGTGCCAGCAGCTTAGCGGGGACTTTCCAAGAGACCCAGTACTTC.

The J gene is TRBJ2-4, the V gene TRBV28, with a possible D match to TRBD2 (6 bases). CDR1 MDHEN and CDR2 SYDVKM come from the germline V gene. The CDR3 has 14 residues. Trimming pared 5 bases from V and 8 bases from J, leaving 16 bases between. Here the CDR3 DNA reads TGTGCCAGCAGTCTCCGACGGGGGATAGACATTCAGTACTTC. Its protein product is CASSLRRGIDIQYF.

V usage is TRBV9 and J usage is TRBJ1-1; 8 nucleotides match TRBD1. Trimming removed 0 bases from V and 1 base from J; junction bases left unmatched: 11. From germline, CDR1 is SGDLS and CDR2 YYNGEE. This CDR3 is built from 18 residues. CDR3 sequence: CASSVVLGGQGGNTEAFF. The CDR3 DNA is TGTGCCAGCAGCGTAGTCCTGGGTGGACAGGGAGGGAACACTGAAGCTTTCTTT.

The chain links TRBV15 to TRBJ1-5, with D unclear. Germline values: CDR1 LNHNV, CDR2 YYDKDF (reference sequence). Between the trimmed V and J ends, which lost 0 bases and 2 bases, there was a span of 11 bases. The CDR3 is 16 residues long. CDR3: CATSRDANEGNQPQHF. CDR3 bases: TGTGCCACCAGCAGAGATGCTAATGAGGGCAATCAGCCCCAGCATTTT.

The chain joins TRBV29-1 to TRBJ1-5; D ambiguous. V lost 6 bases to trimming and J lost 0 bases, with 6 bases between them. CDR3 length: 12 residues. Germline V CDR1 and CDR2: SQVTM, ANQGSEA. This chain's CDR3 is CSVLNSNQPQHF. The CDR3 DNA reads as TGCAGCGTACTAAATAGCAATCAGCCCCAGCATTTT. Combining the CDR3 with reference TRBV29-1 and TRBJ1-5 gives the whole variable domain SAVISQKPSRDICQRGTSLTIQCQVDSQVTMMFWYRQQPGQSLTLIATANQGSEATYESGFVIDKFPISRPNLTFSTLTVSNMSPEDSSIYLCSVLNSNQPQHFGDGTRLSIL.

The chain couples TRBV21-1 to TRBJ1-6; the tabulated D call, TRBD1, remains unverified against the DNA. TRBV21-1 is described as a pseudogene. This CDR3 contains 14 residues. The CDR3 nucleotides are TGTGCCAGCTCCGGGACAGGGAATAATTCACCCCTCCACTTT. Protein sequence: CASSGTGNNSPLHF.

In DNA form, the CDR3 reads TGTGCCACCAGCAGAGACATGGTGAGCACCGGGGAGCTGTTTTTT. This codes for CATSRDMVSTGELFF. This chain uses TRBV15 with TRBJ2-2, with D hard to call. The germline V gene encodes CDR1 LNHNV and CDR2 YYDKDF (reference sequence). CDR3 length: 15 amino acids. The V end was cut by 0 bases, the J end by 4 bases, with 9 bases between.

The chain links TRBV5-4 to TRBJ2-1, with 11 bases that match TRBD2. The V and J ends lost 3 bases and 7 bases, in that order; junction bases with no gene match: 3. CDR3 length: 14 amino acids. Germline V gene lookup returns CDR1 SGHNT and CDR2 YYREEE (reference sequence). CDR3 nucleotides: TGTGCCAGCAGCTCCGCTAGCGGGGGGAATGAGCAGTTCTTC. This encodes CASSSASGGNEQFF.

This clone was recorded only once. The rearrangement uses TRBV4-3 and TRBJ1-5; D gene unclear. With 0 bases removed from V and 5 bases from J, the gap between germline ends came to 11 bases. CDR3 length: 15 residues. CDR1 is LGHNA, CDR2 YSLEER, per germline. The chain's CDR3 is CASSQDGQYYQPQHF. CDR3 nucleotide sequence: TGCGCCAGCAGCCAAGATGGGCAGTATTATCAGCCCCAGCATTTT.

V and J are TRBV7-3 and TRBJ2-3; weak D call: TRBD2 (5 bases). V dropped 3 bases and J dropped 5 bases, with 9 bases sitting between them. The CDR3 consists of 13 residues. Germline-derived CDR1 and CDR2 are SGHTA and FQGTGA. The CDR3 region is CASSFGGLDTQYF. The CDR3 DNA reads TGTGCCAGCAGCTTTGGCGGGTTAGATACGCAGTATTTT.

This clone was recorded only once. This chain joins TRBV7-9 and TRBJ2-1; the match to TRBD2 covers 8 bases. Trimming at V came to 2 bases and at J to 5 bases, leaving 2 bases not matched to a gene. The CDR3 is 14 residues long. Germline values: CDR1 SEHNR, CDR2 FQNEAQ (reference sequence). The CDR3: CASSLSGSNNEQFF. The CDR3 region has the DNA TGTGCCAGCAGCTTAAGCGGGAGTAACAATGAGCAGTTCTTC.

V and J are TRBV7-2 and TRBJ2-7; 14 bases align to TRBD2. The CDR3 has 17 residues. V gave up 6 bases and J gave up 5 bases; unmatched junction bases: 12. Germline CDR1 is SGHTA and CDR2 is FQGNSA. The CDR3 nucleotides are TGTGCCAGCAGTCAAATGAAAGGGACTAGCGGGGGAAACGAGCAGTACTTC. Residues: CASSQMKGTSGGNEQYF.

The chain employs TRBV30 and TRBJ1-4; 7 bases map to TRBD1. CDR1 GTSNPN and CDR2 SVGIG come from the germline V gene (reference sequence). J was trimmed by 8 bases and V by 6 bases; bases with no gene match: 6. This CDR3 has 12 residues. Here the CDR3 DNA reads TGTGCCTGCCGGGACAGACAAGAAAAACTGTTTTTT. Translating it yields CACRDRQEKLFF.

The rearrangement links TRBV6-2 or TRBV6-3 to TRBJ2-1, with 7 bases matching TRBD2. The CDR3 spans 16 residues. V lost 5 bases, J lost 4 bases, and 11 bases stayed unmatched. The germline V gene has CDR1 MNHEY and CDR2 SVGEGT. The CDR3 reads CASSTRLADFYNEQFF. The CDR3 nucleotides are TGTGCCAGCAGTACCCGCCTAGCGGATTTTTACAATGAGCAGTTCTTC.